The entry that follows covers one T cell receptor (beta chain) sequence. Original handling: Using reference gene primer amplification, nucleated cell counts were estimated. Sequencing was performed with immunoSEQ multiplex PCR; in TCRdb, only in-frame clones are kept and a portion is missing. That table furnishes V, J and clone size, whereas the DNA furnished D and trimming. Here the sample spans about 150,000 clones, roughly nine tenths being singletons. The CDR3 runs to 15 residues. V was shortened by 5 bases and J by 1 base, with 12 bases between the two germline ends. CDR1 SEHNR and CDR2 FQNEAQ come from the germline V gene (reference sequence). This specimen belongs to a study of blood T cell repertoires in COVID-19. Study context: From T cells, B-cell-depleted T cells, or PBMCs came the material, which was cDNA or gDNA.

This TCR came from a man between 50 and 59 years old with acute or convalescent COVID-19. Sequencing input: peripheral blood. The V gene is TRBV7-9, the J gene TRBJ1-3; D is ambiguous. This CDR3 is CASSPPVSSGNTIYF. CDR3 nucleotides: TGTGCCAGCAGCCCACCAGTATCATCTGGAAACACCATATATTTT.